The next 16 T cell receptor beta chains were all read from a single sample in a study of T-cell memory formation after mild COVID-19. TCRdb re-called the 5' RACE reads through MiXCR, storing one row per CDR3 protein. In the table there are approximately 340,000 distinct CDR3 sequences, approximately 12% of which are singletons. The sequenced sample was PBMCs or a T cell subset sorted from them (not recorded which). The source of these receptors is a man in his late teens or twenties who had mild COVID-19 (a few samples of this study predate the infection). Cell type and time point are not known.

This clonotype has only a few counts. This chain joins TRBV20-1 and TRBJ1-2, with D possibly TRBD1 on 5 matching bases. The length of the CDR3 is 14 residues. Trimming took off 1 base at V and 2 bases at J, with 11 bases between the two ends. Germline assignment: CDR1 DFQATT and CDR2 SNEGSKA (reference sequence). In DNA form, the CDR3 reads TGCAGTGCTAGAGGGGGGGGTGGCAACTATGGCTACACCTTC. Its protein product is CSARGGGGNYGYTF.

This clonotype was seen many times. The chain joins TRBV20-1 to TRBJ2-2, with a possible D match to TRBD2 (5 bases). The CDR3 runs 12 residues. V lost 6 bases to trimming and J lost 5 bases, with 10 bases between them. Germline V gene data show CDR1 as DFQATT and CDR2 as SNEGSKA (reference sequence). The CDR3 here is CSADRGTGELFF. The CDR3 bases are TGCAGTGCAGATCGAGGGACCGGGGAGCTGTTTTTT.

This clonotype was seen only a few times. This chain joins TRBV4-1 and TRBJ1-2; D not certain. Germline loops: CDR1 MGHRA, CDR2 YSYEKL. The V and J ends lost 1 base and 2 bases respectively, with 8 bases between them. The CDR3 runs 14 residues. The CDR3 nucleotides read TGCGCCAGCAGCCAAGGAGGGCAGAACTATGGCTACACCTTC. Its protein is CASSQGGQNYGYTF.

The V gene is TRBV20-1, the J gene TRBJ1-6, with unresolved D. V was clipped by 6 bases and J by 8 bases, with 17 bases between them. This CDR3 has 14 amino acids. Germline CDR1 is DFQATT and CDR2 is SNEGSKA (reference sequence). The CDR3 loop reads CSATLDTVYSPLHF. CDR3 nucleotide sequence: TGCAGTGCCACCCTCGATACGGTTTATTCACCCCTCCACTTT.

Many counts were recorded for this clonotype. The chain uses TRBV5-1 and TRBJ1-5, with 7 bases that match TRBD1. The junction had 5 bases not matched to a gene; V was cut back by 4 bases and J by 7 bases. The CDR3 is 13 amino acids. The germline gives CDR1 SGHRS, CDR2 YFSETQ. This CDR3 is CASSRQGGQPQHF. The CDR3 DNA reads TGCGCCAGCAGCAGACAGGGAGGGCAGCCCCAGCATTTT.

The table lists this clonotype with a few counts. V gene TRBV29-1 combines with J gene TRBJ2-3, with 8 positions matching TRBD2. The germline V gene encodes CDR1 SQVTM and CDR2 ANQGSEA. This CDR3 region has 16 residues. The V segment lost 4 bases and the J segment 2 bases; nucleotides outside the gene matches: 11. The CDR3 is CSVAGVSGAITDTQYF. The CDR3 DNA reads as TGCAGCGTTGCGGGTGTTAGCGGGGCGATCACAGATACGCAGTATTTT.

This clonotype was detected a few times. The rearrangement links TRBV4-2 to TRBJ2-5, with TRBD2 as a possible D gene (6 bases). Germline assignment: CDR1 LGHNA and CDR2 YNFKEQ. V shed 3 bases and J shed 4 bases, with 15 bases lying between them. This CDR3 has 15 residues. The CDR3 DNA is TGTGCCAGCAGCCACGTGGGGGGTGGGCCAGAGACCCAGTACTTC. Its protein is CASSHVGGGPETQYF.

This clonotype has a handful of counts. The chain combines TRBV7-3 with TRBJ1-3; D unresolved. V lost 2 bases and J lost 8, with 10 bases in between. Germline CDR1 is SGHTA and CDR2 is FQGTGA. This CDR3 region has 13 residues. The CDR3 here is CASSLVDGDTIYF. As DNA, the CDR3 is TGTGCCAGCAGCTTAGTAGACGGGGACACCATATATTTT.

The rearrangement joins TRBV7-6 to TRBJ2-5, with D uncertain. Germline V CDR1 and CDR2: SGHVS, FNYEAQ. V lost 0 bases to trimming and J lost 1 base, with 9 bases between them. There are 15 residues in the CDR3. CDR3 amino acids: CASSLAAASQETQYF. DNA for the CDR3: TGTGCCAGCAGCTTAGCCGCGGCTAGCCAAGAGACCCAGTACTTC.

This clonotype has at least ten counts. The V and J genes are TRBV4-1 and TRBJ2-3; 11 bases are a match to TRBD2. Looked up from germline, CDR1 is MGHRA and CDR2 is YSYEKL. Trimming cost V 7 bases and J 4 bases; bases outside gene matches: 4. This CDR3 is 14 amino acids long. CDR3 bases: TGCGCCAGCAATAGCGGGGGGGGCCCAGATACGCAGTATTTT. This gives the protein CASNSGGGPDTQYF.

The chain employs TRBV19 and TRBJ2-5, with D possibly matching TRBD2 (6 bases). V gave up 7 bases and J gave up 6 bases, with 18 bases separating them. The germline gives CDR1 LNHDA, CDR2 SQIVND (reference sequence). The CDR3 extends over 14 amino acids. DNA of the CDR3: TGTGCCAGTACCATCGGCGGGGCAGGGAAGACCCAGTACTTC. Protein product: CASTIGGAGKTQYF.

This clonotype was seen repeatedly, ten times or more. The rearrangement uses TRBV20-1 and TRBJ1-2; 11 positions agree with TRBD1. J was trimmed by 9 bases and V by 6 bases; bases with no gene match: 12. In germline, CDR1 is DFQATT, CDR2 SNEGSKA (reference sequence). The CDR3 is made up of 14 amino acids. The CDR3 coding sequence is TGCAGTGCCCTTACCGGGACAGGGGGGAGAAGCTACACCTTC. This encodes CSALTGTGGRSYTF.

This clonotype was counted many times. V gene TRBV4-3 combines with J gene TRBJ2-1; tentatively, D is TRBD1 (5 bases). Germline loops: CDR1 LGHNA, CDR2 YSLEER. This CDR3 region has 14 residues. V dropped 0 bases and J dropped 10 bases, with 13 bases sitting between them. The CDR3 DNA reads as TGCGCCAGCAGCCAAGAGACCCCGGCAGGGGAGCAGTTCTTC. It translates to CASSQETPAGEQFF.

As for this clonotype: In this CDR3 the conserved last residue, phenylalanine or tryptophan, is missing, so a read error is likely. The chain has TRBV6-2 or TRBV6-3 and TRBJ2-7; 7 nucleotides line up with TRBD1. The germline CDR1 and CDR2 sequences are MNHEY and SVGEGT. The J segment lost 4 bases and the V segment lost 4 bases, leaving 1 base of the junction unmatched. The CDR3 has 12 amino acids. Here the CDR3 DNA reads TGTGCCAGCAGTTGGACAGGATACGAGCAGTACGGC. This codes for CASSWTGYEQYG.

This clonotype was counted between two and nine times. The chain recombines TRBV21-1 with TRBJ1-5; the DNA was not compared with TRBD1, the D call given in the table. TRBV21-1 is a recognized pseudogene. The CDR3 consists of 17 residues. The chain's CDR3 is CASSKEGAGHSNQPQHF. CDR3 DNA: TGTGCCAGCAGCAAGGAGGGGGCAGGCCATAGCAATCAGCCCCAGCATTTT.

The table lists this clonotype with a few counts. The genes are TRBV12-3 or TRBV12-4 and TRBJ2-1; 8 bases are a match to TRBD2. With V trimmed by 7 bases and J by 2 bases, 4 bases remained unmatched. The CDR3 has 14 amino acids. The CDR3 nucleotides read TGTGCCAGCACCAAAGCGGGGGCCTACAATGAGCAGTTCTTC. It is translated as CASTKAGAYNEQFF.